Below, one T cell receptor beta chain is given with its context. The antigen remains undetermined. The same CDR3 also results from other DNA sequences found in this sample. TCRdb's table, derived via immunoSEQ multiplex PCR, lists solely in-frame clones and lacks some. The sample consists of about 2,600 clones, around nine tenths of them appearing once. V lost 8 bases to trimming and J lost 3 bases, with 8 bases between them. The germline CDR1 and CDR2 sequences are SGHNT and YENEEA. This CDR3 has 11 residues. These data are taken from a study of brain metastases from non-small cell lung cancer. Study findings and constraints: Fewer infiltrating T cells were found in brain metastases than primaries.

The sequenced sample consisted of primary lung tumor tissue. This chain uses TRBV11-3 with TRBJ2-7, with D possibly TRBD2 on 5 matching bases. This clonotype originated in a donor at least 40 years old with non-small cell lung cancer. The CDR3 DNA is TGTGCCAGCTCTGAGGGCTACGAGCAGTACTTC. Translated, it gives CASSEGYEQYF.